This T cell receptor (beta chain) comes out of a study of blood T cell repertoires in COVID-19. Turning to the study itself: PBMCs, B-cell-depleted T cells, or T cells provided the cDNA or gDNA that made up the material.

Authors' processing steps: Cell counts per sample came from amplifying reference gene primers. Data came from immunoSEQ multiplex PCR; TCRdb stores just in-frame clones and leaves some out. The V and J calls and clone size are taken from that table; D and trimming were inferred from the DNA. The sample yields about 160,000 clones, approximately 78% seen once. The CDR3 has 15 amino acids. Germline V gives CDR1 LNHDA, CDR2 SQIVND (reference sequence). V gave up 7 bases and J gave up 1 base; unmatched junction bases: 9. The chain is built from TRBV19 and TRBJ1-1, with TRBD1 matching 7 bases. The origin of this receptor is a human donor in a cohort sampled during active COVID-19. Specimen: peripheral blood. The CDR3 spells CASIPRGERNTEAFF. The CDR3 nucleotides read TGTGCCAGTATCCCCAGGGGGGAGAGGAACACTGAAGCTTTCTTT.